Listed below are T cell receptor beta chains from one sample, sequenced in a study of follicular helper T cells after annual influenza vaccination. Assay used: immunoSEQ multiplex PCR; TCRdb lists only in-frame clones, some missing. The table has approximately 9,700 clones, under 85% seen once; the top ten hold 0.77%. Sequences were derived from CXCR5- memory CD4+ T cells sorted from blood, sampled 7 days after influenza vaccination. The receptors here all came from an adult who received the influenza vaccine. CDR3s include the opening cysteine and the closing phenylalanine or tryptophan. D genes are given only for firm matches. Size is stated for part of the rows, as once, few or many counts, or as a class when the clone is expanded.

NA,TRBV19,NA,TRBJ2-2,CAGGTSNTGELFF,TGTGCCGGCGGGACTTCGAACACCGGGGAGCTGTTTTTT
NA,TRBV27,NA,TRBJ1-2,CASSSPSGGIYGYTF,TGTGCCAGCAGTTCCCCCTCCGGGGGGATTTATGGCTACACCTTC
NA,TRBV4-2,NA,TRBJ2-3,CASSQSFQGGLDTQYF,TGTGCCAGCAGCCAATCCTTCCAGGGGGGCTTGGATACGCAGTATTTT
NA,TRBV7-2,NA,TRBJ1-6,CASSLGGDGVGLPLHF,TGTGCCAGCAGCTTAGGCGGGGATGGAGTGGGACTACCCCTCCACTTT
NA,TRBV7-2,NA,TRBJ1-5,CASSLSVSNQPQHF,TGTGCCAGCAGCTTATCGGTTAGCAATCAGCCCCAGCATTTT
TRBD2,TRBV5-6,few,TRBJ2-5,CASSLVAGGRETQYF,TGTGCCAGCAGCTTGGTGGCGGGGGGGCGAGAGACCCAGTACTTC
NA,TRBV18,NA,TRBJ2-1,CASSPRQSSYNEQFF,TGTGCCAGCTCACCACGACAGAGCTCCTACAATGAGCAGTTCTTC
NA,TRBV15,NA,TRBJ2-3,CATSLGAGSTDTQYF,TGTGCCACCAGCCTGGGGGCAGGTAGCACAGATACGCAGTATTTT
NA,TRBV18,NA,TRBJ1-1,CASSQATNTEAFF,TGTGCCAGCTCACAGGCTACGAACACTGAAGCTTTCTTT
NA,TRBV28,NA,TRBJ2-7,CASSLQISYEQYF,TGTGCCAGCAGTTTACAGATCTCCTACGAGCAGTACTTC
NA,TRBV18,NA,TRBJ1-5,CASRGGLDQPQHF,TGTGCCAGTCGAGGGGGGTTAGATCAGCCCCAGCATTTT
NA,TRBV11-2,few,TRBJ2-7,CASSHGTSSYEQYF,TGTGCCAGCAGCCACGGGACGAGCTCCTACGAGCAGTACTTC
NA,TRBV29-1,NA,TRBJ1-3,CSVLDTTSGNTIYF,TGCAGCGTCCTGGACACCACGTCTGGAAACACCATATATTTT
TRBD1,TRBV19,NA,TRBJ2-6,CASSRDRGAGANVLTF,TGTGCCAGTAGTAGAGACAGGGGAGCTGGGGCCAACGTCCTGACTTTC
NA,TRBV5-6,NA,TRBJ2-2,CASSDSFYTGELFF,TGTGCCAGCAGCGACAGTTTCTACACCGGGGAGCTGTTTTTT
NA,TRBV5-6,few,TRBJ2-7,CASSLRGSGNSYEQYF,TGTGCCAGCAGCTTAAGAGGGTCGGGCAACTCCTACGAGCAGTACTTC
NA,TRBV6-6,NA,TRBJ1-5,CASSLASQPQHF,TGTGCCAGCAGCCTAGCCTCCCAGCCCCAGCATTTT
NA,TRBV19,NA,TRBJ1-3,CASSNQQGAGNTIYF,TGTGCCAGTAGCAATCAACAGGGAGCTGGAAACACCATATATTTT
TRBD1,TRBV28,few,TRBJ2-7,CASSGQGGSDEQYF,TGTGCCAGCAGCGGACAGGGAGGTTCCGACGAGCAGTACTTC
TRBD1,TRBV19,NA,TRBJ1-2,CASSSLGQDYGYTF,TGTGCCAGTAGTTCCCTGGGACAGGACTATGGCTACACCTTC